The 16 T cell receptor beta chains below all came from one sample that was sequenced in a study of T cell repertoires in cytomegalovirus infection. TCRdb re-called the reads through MiXCR, storing one row per CDR3 protein. Here the sample spans roughly 630,000 distinct CDR3 sequences, approximately 24% being singletons. What was sequenced was CD8+ T cells from PBMCs. All receptors come from a human donor in good health (CMV status not recorded). Some clones in this sample may be carry-over from other donors' samples.

Only one count was recorded for this clonotype. This chain uses TRBV11-3 with TRBJ2-3; D gene ambiguous. Trimming left V 3 bases short and J 6 bases short, with 7 bases between. CDR1 SGHNT and CDR2 YENEEA come from the germline V gene. The CDR3 totals 12 residues. CDR3 sequence: CASSFRFDTQYF. The CDR3 DNA sequence: TGTGCCAGCAGCTTTAGATTTGATACGCAGTATTTT.

Comments on this clonotype: A much larger clonotype is one base distant, so this may be a read error. This chain joins TRBV28 and TRBJ2-1; D not certain. Gene TRBJ2-7 matches the end of the DNA better, so the J call may be wrong. The CDR3 loop spans 13 amino acids. Germline V gives CDR1 MDHEN, CDR2 SYDVKM. In DNA form, the CDR3 reads TGTGCCAGCAGTTTGTGGCCGGGTACTGAGCAGTACTTC. This codes for CASSLWPGTEQYF.

The V and J genes are TRBV6-5 and TRBJ1-4; perhaps TRBD1 as D (5 bases). The CDR3 covers 14 residues. V lost 5 bases to trimming and J lost 7 bases, with 14 bases between them. Germline V gene sequence: CDR1 MNHEY, CDR2 SVGAGI. This CDR3 is CASSHDSAIEKLFF. As DNA, the CDR3 is TGTGCCAGCAGTCACGACAGCGCAATTGAAAAACTGTTTTTT.

This clonotype was recorded a few times. V and J are TRBV6-1 and TRBJ2-1; D may be TRBD1 (6 bases). V lost 3 bases to trimming and J lost 2 bases, with 14 bases between them. Germline lookup yields CDR1 MNHNS and CDR2 SASEGT. The CDR3 length is 16 residues. The CDR3 reads CASSDQSAGAYNEQFF. CDR3 nucleotides: TGTGCCAGCAGTGACCAGTCGGCAGGGGCCTACAATGAGCAGTTCTTC.

The chain recombines TRBV12-3 or TRBV12-4 with TRBJ2-7, with a tentative D call TRBD1 (6 bases). V was cut by 6 bases and J by 5 bases, with 14 bases left in between. CDR3 length equals 13 residues. The CDR3 here is CASSLQGTHEQYF. The DNA for the CDR3 is TGTGCCAGCAGCCTCCAGGGGACCCACGAGCAGTACTTC.

This clonotype has only a few counts. V gene TRBV9 combines with J gene TRBJ2-5, with 11 bases lining up with TRBD1. The CDR3 is 16 residues long. Germline V gives CDR1 SGDLS, CDR2 YYNGEE. Losses at the gene ends were 4 bases for V and 6 bases for J; bases not matched to a gene: 11. The CDR3 DNA reads TGTGCCAGCAGCTCCCGACCGGACAGGGGGCCCCAGACCCAGTACTTC. It is translated as CASSSRPDRGPQTQYF.

Remarks on this clonotype: The junction and the germline gene differ at one end; a read error may be behind it. The chain couples TRBV29-1 to TRBJ2-5; D is undetermined. Per the germline V gene, CDR1 is SQVTM and CDR2 is ANQGSEA. The CDR3 length is 18 residues. CDR3 nucleotides: TGCAGCGTGGAAGAAACGAAGATCAACTCGGCGGTAAGAGAGACCCAGTACTTC. This sequence encodes CSVEETKINSAVRETQYF.

J is TRBJ2-1 and V is TRBV5-1; 8 bases are a match to TRBD1. The V and J ends lost 4 bases and 8 bases, in that order; junction bases with no gene match: 8. Per the germline V gene, CDR1 is SGHRS and CDR2 is YFSETQ. This CDR3 comprises 14 residues. The CDR3 bases are TGCGCCAGCAGCGACCGACAGGGGAACTATGAGCAGTTCTTC. Amino acids: CASSDRQGNYEQFF.

This clonotype was picked up a small number of times. This sequence joins TRBV6-2 or TRBV6-3 and TRBJ1-1; D unresolved. Germline V gene sequence: CDR1 MNHEY, CDR2 SVGEGT. The V end lost 6 bases, the J end lost 3 bases, and 8 bases lay between the germline ends. The CDR3 is 12 amino acids. CDR3 sequence: CASSGEYTEAFF. The DNA of the CDR3 is TGTGCCAGCAGCGGGGAGTACACTGAAGCTTTCTTT.

This clonotype came up a few times. The chain couples TRBV7-9 to TRBJ2-7, with a possible D match to TRBD1 (6 bases). The germline gives CDR1 SEHNR, CDR2 FQNEAQ (reference sequence). V gave up 1 base and J gave up 5 bases, with 9 bases separating them. This CDR3 contains 13 residues. CDR3 loop: CASSLGTADEQYF. CDR3 nucleotides: TGTGCCAGCAGCTTAGGGACAGCTGACGAGCAGTACTTC. The variable domain in full, completed from reference TRBV7-9 and TRBJ2-7, reads DTGVSQNPRHKITKRGQNVTFRCDPISEHNRLYWYRQTLGQGPEFLTYFQNEAQLEKSRLLSDRFSAERPKGSFSTLEIQRTEQGDSAMYLCASSLGTADEQYFGPGTRLTVT.

This clonotype was seen ten or more times. The chain couples TRBV7-2 to TRBJ2-7; D ambiguous. Between the trimmed V and J ends, which lost 1 base and 0 bases, there was a span of 13 bases. From germline, CDR1 is SGHTA and CDR2 FQGNSA. This CDR3 has 16 residues. This CDR3 reads CASSLGTDPSSYEQYF. The CDR3 nucleotides are TGTGCCAGCAGCTTAGGAACCGACCCGAGCTCCTACGAGCAGTACTTC.

This rearrangement joins TRBV7-9 to TRBJ1-2; no clear D. The CDR3 extends over 14 amino acids. Trimming shortened V by 2 bases and J by 2 bases, and 9 bases separated the two germline ends. Germline CDR1 and CDR2: SEHNR and FQNEAQ (reference sequence). Written as DNA, the CDR3 is TGTGCCAGCAGCTTAAGCGGACCGAACTATGGCTACACCTTC. Translation gives CASSLSGPNYGYTF.

The genes are TRBV27 and TRBJ2-3; TRBD1 agrees at 7 bases. The V gene's germline CDR1 is MNHEY and CDR2 SMNVEV (reference sequence). Unmatched junction bases numbered 6, after V lost 6 bases and J lost 0 bases. CDR3 size: 15 residues. The CDR3: CASRTRDRSTDTQYF. The DNA of the CDR3 is TGTGCCAGCAGGACGAGGGACAGAAGCACAGATACGCAGTATTTT.

The genes are TRBV7-6 and TRBJ2-1; no firm D call. CDR1 is SGHVS, CDR2 FNYEAQ, per germline. Trimming removed 2 bases at V and 0 bases at J, with 11 bases between. The CDR3 contains 16 residues. The CDR3 sequence: CASSLLTASSYNEQFF. CDR3 DNA: TGTGCCAGCAGCTTATTAACAGCGAGCTCCTACAATGAGCAGTTCTTC.

This clonotype was counted a few times. V gene TRBV6-5 combines with J gene TRBJ2-5; D is possibly TRBD1 (5 bases). V lost 6 bases and J lost 7, with 15 bases in between. Looked up from germline, CDR1 is MNHEY and CDR2 is SVGAGI. This CDR3 region has 13 residues. The CDR3 DNA sequence: TGTGCCAGCAGCCAGGGAAGTTTTGGGACCCAGTACTTC. Its translation is CASSQGSFGTQYF.

This clonotype was counted at least ten times. The CDR3 bases are TGTGCCAGCAGCTCCCGGGTAGCGGGGATCGCAGATACGCAGTATTTT. This sequence encodes CASSSRVAGIADTQYF. The V and J genes are TRBV7-6 and TRBJ2-3; 8 positions match TRBD2. CDR3 length: 16 residues. Trimming removed 4 bases from V and 4 bases from J; junction bases left unmatched: 10. Looked up from germline, CDR1 is SGHVS and CDR2 is FNYEAQ. The whole variable domain, filled in from reference TRBV7-6 and TRBJ2-3, reads GAGVSQSPRYKVTKRGQDVALRCDPISGHVSLYWYRQALGQGPEFLTYFNYEAQQDKSGLPNDRFSAERPEGSISTLTIQRTEQRDSAMYRCASSSRVAGIADTQYFGPGTRLTVL.